What follows are 26 T cell receptor beta chains derived from one specimen sequenced in a study of OX40 agonist ivuxolimab in advanced cancers. Clones were read by immunoSEQ multiplex PCR, and TCRdb kept only the in-frame ones, dropping some. The repertoire holds approximately 130,000 clones, with around nine tenths as singletons. Material: CD4+ or CD8+ T cells sorted from blood, obtained in a trial of the OX40 agonist ivuxolimab. The receptors were gathered from an adult with an advanced solid tumor such as melanoma, head and neck, liver or kidney cancer.

V and J are TRBV27 and TRBJ1-1; no reliable D call. Germline V gene lookup returns CDR1 MNHEY and CDR2 SMNVEV (reference sequence). Trimming cost V 5 bases and J 5 bases, with 18 bases left between them. This CDR3 is 15 amino acids long. CDR3 sequence reads: CASSLAGRGGTEAFF. The DNA of the CDR3 is TGTGCCAGCAGTCTAGCAGGACGCGGCGGGACTGAAGCTTTCTTT.

The gene calls are TRBV18 and TRBJ1-4, with D perhaps TRBD1 (5 bases). Looked up from germline, CDR1 is KGHSH and CDR2 is LQKENI. The V end lost 3 bases, the J end lost 3 bases, and 11 bases lay between the germline ends. The CDR3 length is 15 residues. CDR3 bases: TGTGCCAGCTCACCCGACAGTCCTTCTAATGAAAAACTGTTTTTT. As protein: CASSPDSPSNEKLFF.

This chain uses TRBV5-4 with TRBJ1-1; D unclear. V was clipped by 4 bases and J by 1 base, with 14 bases between them. CDR1 and CDR2 from the germline V gene are SGHNT and YYREEE (reference sequence). The CDR3 sequence is 15 residues long. In DNA, the CDR3 is TGTGCCAGCAGCCCGGGAGGCGCAGGGAACACTGAAGCTTTCTTT. Translated, it gives CASSPGGAGNTEAFF.

The V call is TRBV7-2, the J call TRBJ2-1, with a weak D call TRBD2 (5 bases). Looked up from germline, CDR1 is SGHTA and CDR2 is FQGNSA. This CDR3 comprises 15 residues. Between the trimmed V and J ends, which lost 1 base and 2 bases, there was a span of 9 bases. The CDR3, as DNA: TGTGCCAGCAGCTTAGAACTAGTAACCTACAATGAGCAGTTCTTC. This codes for CASSLELVTYNEQFF. Variable domain in full (rest from reference TRBV7-2 and TRBJ2-1): GAGVSQSPSNKVTEKGKDVELRCDPISGHTALYWYRQSLGQGLEFLIYFQGNSAPDKSGLPSDRFSAERTGGSVSTLTIQRTQQEDSAVYLCASSLELVTYNEQFFGPGTRLTVL.

This chain uses TRBV4-2 with TRBJ2-1; 11 bases are shared with TRBD1. V lost 0 bases, J lost 7 bases, and 5 bases stayed unmatched. This CDR3 is 16 amino acids long. Germline V gene sequence: CDR1 LGHNA, CDR2 YNFKEQ. CDR3: CASSQEGTGGSNEQFF. The CDR3 DNA sequence: TGTGCCAGCAGCCAAGAGGGGACAGGGGGTTCTAATGAGCAGTTCTTC.

This clone came up a few times. The CDR3 sequence: CASSVSTEAFF. In DNA form, the CDR3 reads TGTGCCAGCAGTGTATCAACTGAAGCTTTCTTT. The chain links TRBV28 to TRBJ1-1; D unresolved. Trimming removed 5 bases at V and 5 bases at J, with 6 bases between. The CDR3 spans 11 residues. Looked up from germline, CDR1 is MDHEN and CDR2 is SYDVKM.

The rearrangement joins TRBV6-1 to TRBJ1-1, with TRBD1 matching 7 bases. The CDR3 sequence is 12 residues long. J lost 11 bases, V lost 2 bases, and 5 bases had no gene match. CDR1 is MNHNS and CDR2 is SASEGT in the germline V gene. CDR3 DNA: TGTGCCAGCAGTGAATGGGACAGAGGGGCTTTCTTT. Its translation is CASSEWDRGAFF.

The chain uses TRBV4-3 and TRBJ2-2; tentative D call: TRBD1 (5 bases). CDR1 and CDR2 from the germline V gene are LGHNA and YSLEER. V lost 0 bases and J lost 3, with 14 bases in between. The CDR3 consists of 17 residues. The CDR3 spells CASSQDGSGRHTGELFF. The CDR3 bases are TGCGCCAGCAGCCAAGACGGTTCAGGGCGGCACACCGGGGAGCTGTTTTTT.

The rearrangement uses TRBV28 and TRBJ2-7; D is possibly TRBD2 (5 bases). The CDR3 spans 13 residues. Between the trimmed V and J ends, which lost 6 bases and 3 bases, there was a span of 12 bases. From germline, CDR1 is MDHEN and CDR2 SYDVKM. The CDR3 reads CASSLTGNYEQYF. The CDR3 nucleotides are TGTGCCAGCAGCCTAACCGGGAACTACGAGCAGTACTTC. The full variable domain, with the rest looked up from reference TRBV28 and TRBJ2-7, is DVKVTQSSRYLVKRTGEKVFLECVQDMDHENMFWYRQDPGLGLRLIYFSYDVKMKEKGDIPEGYSVSREKKERFSLILESASTNQTSMYLCASSLTGNYEQYFGPGTRLTVT.

This rearrangement joins TRBV6-5 to TRBJ2-5; 9 bases match TRBD1. The DNA end favors TRBJ2-7, so the J call may be wrong. The CDR3 sequence is 15 residues long. Germline CDR1 reads MNHEY; CDR2 reads SVGAGI. The chain's CDR3 is CASRTQGARIYEQYF. The CDR3 coding sequence is TGTGCCAGCAGAACACAGGGGGCGCGAATCTACGAGCAGTACTTC.

This CDR3 is CASSVSPNQVQYF. The CDR3 region has the DNA TGTGCCAGCAGCGTATCCCCCAACCAGGTGCAGTACTTC. This chain links TRBV9 with TRBJ2-7; D remains unclear. The CDR3 totals 13 residues. Germline loops: CDR1 SGDLS, CDR2 YYNGEE. Trimming shortened V by 1 base and J by 9 bases, and 14 bases separated the two germline ends.

The chain is built from TRBV7-2 and TRBJ1-4, with D uncertain. The CDR3 is made up of 15 amino acids. Germline V CDR1 and CDR2: SGHTA, FQGNSA. V shed 5 bases and J shed 6 bases, with 16 bases lying between them. The CDR3 reads CASSPGVQRYEKLFF. CDR3 nucleotides: TGTGCCAGCAGCCCCGGGGTACAGAGATATGAAAAACTGTTTTTT.

The rearrangement links TRBV9 to TRBJ2-1; 7 positions agree with TRBD1. V gave up 7 bases and J gave up 0 bases; unmatched junction bases: 7. CDR1 and CDR2 (germline): SGDLS, YYNGEE. This CDR3 is 15 amino acids long. The CDR3 region has the DNA TGTGCCAGCGCACAGGGGTCCTACTCCTACAATGAGCAGTTCTTC. This sequence encodes CASAQGSYSYNEQFF.

The chain couples TRBV7-2 to TRBJ1-3; D gene unclear. Trimming cost V 1 base and J 2 bases, with 9 bases left between them. This CDR3 contains 15 residues. CDR1 and CDR2 (germline): SGHTA, FQGNSA. This CDR3 reads CASSLVHGAGNTIYF. The CDR3 region has the DNA TGTGCCAGCAGCTTAGTCCATGGGGCTGGAAACACCATATATTTT.

The V gene is TRBV9, the J gene TRBJ2-5; D gene unclear. This CDR3 is 12 amino acids long. Trimming cost V 4 bases and J 5 bases, with 9 bases left between them. Germline lookup yields CDR1 SGDLS and CDR2 YYNGEE. The DNA for the CDR3 is TGTGCCAGCAGCCCCTTGGGCGAGACCCAGTACTTC. Translated, it gives CASSPLGETQYF.

The V call is TRBV7-2, the J call TRBJ2-3; possible D gene TRBD1, 7 bases. V was clipped by 5 bases and J by 14 bases, with 26 bases between them. The CDR3 loop spans 15 amino acids. Germline values: CDR1 SGHTA, CDR2 FQGNSA. The CDR3 DNA is TGTGCCAGCAGCCAAGGGGGCCAGCGGGCCCGCAAATTGTATTTT. Amino acid sequence: CASSQGGQRARKLYF.

This clone is a singleton in its sample. J is TRBJ2-7 and V is TRBV7-3, with a tentative D call TRBD1 (6 bases). Germline CDR1 SGHTA, CDR2 FQGTGA. Trimming removed 1 base from V and 2 bases from J, with 15 bases in between. The CDR3 extends over 16 amino acids. Written as DNA, the CDR3 is TGTGCCAGCAGCTTAATGGCCCAGGGGCCGGCCTACGAGCAGTACTTC. This encodes CASSLMAQGPAYEQYF.

This rearrangement joins TRBV18 to TRBJ2-2; no reliable D call. Germline-derived CDR1 and CDR2 are KGHSH and LQKENI. V was clipped by 2 bases and J by 5 bases, with 12 bases between them. The CDR3 runs 15 residues. The CDR3 spells CASSPDSLSTGELFF. The CDR3 region has the DNA TGTGCCAGCTCACCAGATTCCTTAAGTACCGGGGAGCTGTTTTTT.

This sequence joins TRBV6-1 and TRBJ2-3; 7 positions match TRBD1. With 4 bases clipped from V and 1 base from J, the junction kept 8 bases outside the gene matches. The germline gives CDR1 MNHNS, CDR2 SASEGT. The CDR3 sequence is 16 residues long. This CDR3 reads CASSGRGGPGTDTQYF. In DNA, the CDR3 is TGTGCCAGCAGTGGAAGAGGGGGCCCGGGCACAGATACGCAGTATTTT.

The CDR3 loop is CASSTPFSAPGSPYEQYF. The CDR3 DNA reads as TGTGCCAGCAGTACCCCGTTTTCGGCCCCAGGATCACCCTACGAGCAGTACTTC. The rearrangement links TRBV28 to TRBJ2-7; the D is unclear. This CDR3 is built from 18 residues. Deletions cut 5 bases from V and 2 bases from J, with 25 bases between. Germline V gene lookup returns CDR1 MDHEN and CDR2 SYDVKM. Variable domain in full (rest from reference TRBV28 and TRBJ2-7): DVKVTQSSRYLVKRTGEKVFLECVQDMDHENMFWYRQDPGLGLRLIYFSYDVKMKEKGDIPEGYSVSREKKERFSLILESASTNQTSMYLCASSTPFSAPGSPYEQYFGPGTRLTVT.

The chain's CDR3 is CASRPPSGWETQYF. In nucleotides, the CDR3 is TGTGCCAGCAGGCCGCCCTCGGGATGGGAGACCCAGTACTTC. The chain combines TRBV28 with TRBJ2-5; possible D gene TRBD2, 5 bases. The CDR3 is 14 amino acids. V lost 6 bases and J lost 5, with 16 bases in between. Germline CDR1 reads MDHEN; CDR2 reads SYDVKM.

This rearrangement joins TRBV27 to TRBJ1-3, with D tentatively TRBD1 (5 bases). Trimming cost V 6 bases and J 4 bases, with 16 bases left between them. The germline V gene encodes CDR1 MNHEY and CDR2 SMNVEV (reference sequence). The CDR3 is 15 amino acids. The CDR3 bases are TGTGCCAGCAGCCCCCGCCGCACAGGCGGAAACACCATATATTTT. Translated: CASSPRRTGGNTIYF.

The CDR3 DNA follows: TGTGCCAGCATCCCCTCCACAGGGGGCGGGCAGCCCCAGCATTTT. This translates into CASIPSTGGGQPQHF. This chain uses TRBV28 with TRBJ1-5; 9 nucleotides agree with TRBD1. The ends lost 7 bases at V and 7 bases at J; junction bases unmatched: 11. The CDR3 covers 15 residues. Germline-derived CDR1 and CDR2 are MDHEN and SYDVKM.

Notes on this clone: The sample has other DNA sequences that encode this CDR3 too. The chain employs TRBV7-9 and TRBJ2-3; D not resolved. V was pared by 1 base and J by 4 bases, with 3 bases between. The V gene's germline CDR1 is SEHNR and CDR2 FQNEAQ (reference sequence). CDR3 size: 12 residues. The CDR3 sequence is CASSLVADTQYF. For the CDR3, the DNA is TGTGCCAGCAGCTTAGTCGCAGATACGCAGTATTTT.

The chain is built from TRBV4-1 and TRBJ2-7, with 10 bases matching TRBD2. The V and J ends lost 3 bases and 3 bases, in that order; junction bases with no gene match: 5. The germline V gene has CDR1 MGHRA and CDR2 YSYEKL. The length of the CDR3 is 15 residues. The CDR3 DNA reads TGCGCCAGCAGCCAGGACAGGACTAGCGGCTACGAGCAGTACTTC. Residues: CASSQDRTSGYEQYF.

The V gene is TRBV27, the J gene TRBJ1-1; unclear D gene. V dropped 0 bases and J dropped 2 bases, with 10 bases sitting between them. The CDR3 is 15 amino acids. Per the germline V gene, CDR1 is MNHEY and CDR2 is SMNVEV (reference sequence). CDR3 sequence (DNA): TGTGCCAGCAGTTTATCGCCCTGGCTAAACACTGAAGCTTTCTTT. It specifies CASSLSPWLNTEAFF.